These 3 T cell receptor beta chains originate from one sample sequenced in a study of cytomegalovirus exposure and HLA in healthy donors (TCRdb year 2017). Receptor libraries were prepared by the immunoSEQ multiplex PCR assay. The multiplex PCR relied on a mix of 60 forward primers for TCR Vbeta segments and 13 reverse primers for TCR Jbeta segments. This is the immuneACCESS table as TCRdb keeps it, with only in-frame sequences that have V and J called. A part of the clones is gone; compared with another copy, unresolved V genes explain less than half, and the rest is unexplained. The sample table lists about 200,000 clones, approximately 80% of them with a count of one. Of the sample, 0.71% falls within the top ten clones. The sequencing sample was made of PBMCs. These receptors all stem from a boy aged 2-9 years in good health and CMV-seronegative.

The chain uses TRBV6-1 and TRBJ1-1; D remains unclear. Germline CDR1 MNHNS, CDR2 SASEGT. The CDR3 runs to 16 residues. With 3 bases removed from V and 0 bases from J, the gap between germline ends came to 14 bases. Here the CDR3 reads CASSEIYGPMNTEAFF. CDR3 sequence (DNA): TGTGCCAGCAGTGAGATATATGGCCCAATGAACACTGAAGCTTTCTTT.

In this sample, this clone turned up a few times. CDR3 residues: CASRGQGGQPQHF. For the CDR3, the DNA is TGTGCCAGCAGGGGACAGGGAGGACAGCCCCAGCATTTT. V is TRBV2 and J is TRBJ1-5; 9 nucleotides agree with TRBD1. Trimming at V came to 6 bases and at J to 7 bases, leaving 4 bases not matched to a gene. Germline CDR1 and CDR2: SNHLY and FYNNEI. The CDR3 covers 13 residues.

This chain joins TRBV27 and TRBJ2-7; 7 bases agree with TRBD1. Germline V lookup: CDR1 MNHEY, CDR2 SMNVEV (reference sequence). V shed 4 bases and J 2 bases; nucleotides not matched to a gene: 14. The CDR3 length is 17 residues. The CDR3 sequence: CASSSFPPRDRAYEQYF. CDR3 bases: TGTGCCAGCAGTTCCTTTCCCCCCCGGGACAGAGCCTACGAGCAGTACTTC.